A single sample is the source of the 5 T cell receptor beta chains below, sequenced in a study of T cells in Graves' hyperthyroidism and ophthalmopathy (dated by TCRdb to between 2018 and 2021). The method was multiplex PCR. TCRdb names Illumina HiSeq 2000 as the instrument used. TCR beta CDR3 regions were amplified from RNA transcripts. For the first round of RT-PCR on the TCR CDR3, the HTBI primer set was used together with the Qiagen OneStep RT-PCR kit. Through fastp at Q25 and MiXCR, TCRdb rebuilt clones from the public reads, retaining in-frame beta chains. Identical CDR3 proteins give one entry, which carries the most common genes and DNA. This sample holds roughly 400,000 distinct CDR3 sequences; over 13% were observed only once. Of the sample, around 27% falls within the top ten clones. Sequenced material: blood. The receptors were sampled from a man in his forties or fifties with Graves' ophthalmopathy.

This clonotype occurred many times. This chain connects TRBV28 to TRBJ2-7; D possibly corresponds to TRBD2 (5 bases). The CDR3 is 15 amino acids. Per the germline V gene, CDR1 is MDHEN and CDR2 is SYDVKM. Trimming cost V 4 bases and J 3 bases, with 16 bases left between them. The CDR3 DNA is TGTGCCAGCAGTTCCGAGGGCGCTAACCACTACGAGCAGTACTTC. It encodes CASSSEGANHYEQYF.

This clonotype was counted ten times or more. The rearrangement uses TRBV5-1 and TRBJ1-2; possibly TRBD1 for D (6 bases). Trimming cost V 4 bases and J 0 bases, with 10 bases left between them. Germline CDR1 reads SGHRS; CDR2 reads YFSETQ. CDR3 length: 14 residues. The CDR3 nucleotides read TGCGCCAGCAGCACGGACAGCCCTAACTATGGCTACACCTTC. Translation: CASSTDSPNYGYTF.

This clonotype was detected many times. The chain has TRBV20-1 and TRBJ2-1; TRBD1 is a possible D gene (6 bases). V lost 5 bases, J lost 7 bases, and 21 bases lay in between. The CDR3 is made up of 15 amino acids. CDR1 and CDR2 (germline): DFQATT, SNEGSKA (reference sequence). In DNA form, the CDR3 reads TGCAGTGCTCAGCACCGGGACAAATACAATAATGAGCAGTTCTTC. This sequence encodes CSAQHRDKYNNEQFF.

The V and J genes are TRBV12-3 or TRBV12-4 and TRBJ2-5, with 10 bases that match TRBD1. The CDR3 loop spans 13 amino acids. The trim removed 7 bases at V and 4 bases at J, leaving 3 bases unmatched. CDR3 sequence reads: CASTRDRGETQYF. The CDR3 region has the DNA TGTGCCAGCACCCGGGACAGGGGAGAGACCCAGTACTTC.

As DNA, the CDR3 is TGTGCCAGCAGGGTAGCGGGAGCAGGAACAGATACGCAGTATTTT. Protein: CASRVAGAGTDTQYF. The rearrangement links TRBV14 to TRBJ2-3; 9 bases line up with TRBD2. Unmatched junction bases numbered 7, after V lost 6 bases and J lost 3 bases. CDR3 size: 15 residues. Looked up from germline, CDR1 is SGHDN and CDR2 is FVKESK.